The 3 T cell receptor beta chains in this list originate from one sample, sequenced in a study of blood T cell repertoires in COVID-19 (dated by TCRdb to 2020 to 2022). To prepare the library, the immunoSEQ multiplex PCR assay was applied. The immuneACCESS repertoire file appears here via TCRdb, limited to in-frame rearrangements. These files lack a portion of the clones; in checked studies, under half of the deficit traces to unresolved V genes, and the cause of the others is not known. The sample table records some 310,000 clones; around 86% of these occur just once. 1% of the sample is held by the ten biggest clonotypes. Source material: peripheral blood. These receptors were obtained from a man between 50 and 59 years old with active or convalescent COVID-19.

The rearrangement links TRBV6-6 to TRBJ1-2; D ambiguous. Germline assignment: CDR1 MNHNY and CDR2 SVGAGI (reference sequence). Trimming removed 0 bases from V and 6 bases from J, with 14 bases in between. There are 15 residues in the CDR3. CDR3 sequence reads: CASSYSGSNFDGYTF. CDR3 bases: TGTGCCAGCAGTTACTCGGGCAGTAACTTCGATGGCTACACCTTC.

This chain links TRBV6-5 with TRBJ2-7; 12 positions agree with TRBD2. CDR1 and CDR2 from the germline V gene are MNHEY and SVGAGI. The J segment lost 1 base and the V segment lost 4 bases, leaving 5 bases of the junction unmatched. CDR3 length: 16 residues. CDR3 sequence: CASSFDLAGGSYEQYF. In nucleotides, the CDR3 is TGTGCCAGCAGTTTCGATCTAGCGGGGGGGTCCTACGAGCAGTACTTC.

This clone showed up just once. The chain joins TRBV7-8 to TRBJ2-7, with 7 bases fitting TRBD2. V dropped 0 bases and J dropped 1; count of bases not matched to a gene: 9. There are 17 residues in the CDR3. Looked up from germline, CDR1 is SGHVS and CDR2 is FQNEAQ. The CDR3 here is CASSLAPGGSVSYEQYF. CDR3 coding DNA: TGTGCCAGCAGCTTAGCGCCGGGCGGGAGTGTGTCCTACGAGCAGTACTTC.